The rows below give T cell receptor beta chains drawn from one sample of a study of cytomegalovirus exposure and HLA in healthy donors. Data came from immunoSEQ multiplex PCR; TCRdb stores just in-frame clones and leaves some out. The sample records about 56,000 clones, 90% to 95% being singletons. Material: PBMCs. These receptors came from a man aged 18-30 years in good health and CMV-seronegative. The CDR3 runs from the conserved cysteine through the conserved F or W. D genes are given only for firm matches. Size is omitted from some rows. Given values are once, few, many or a class for expanded clones.

len: 15; v_gene: TRBV5-1; abundance: .; d_gene: TRBD2; j_gene: TRBJ2-5; CDR3aa: CASSVAVAGAETQYF; CDR3nt: TGCGCCAGCAGCGTGGCGGTAGCGGGAGCAGAGACCCAGTACTTC
len: 14; v_gene: TRBV27; abundance: .; d_gene: TRBD1; j_gene: TRBJ1-1; CDR3aa: CASKYSGTGYEAFF; CDR3nt: TGTGCCAGCAAATACTCCGGGACAGGTTACGAAGCTTTCTTT
len: 14; v_gene: TRBV11-1; abundance: .; d_gene: .; j_gene: TRBJ1-1; CDR3aa: CASNEPGANTEAFF; CDR3nt: TGTGCCAGCAACGAACCCGGAGCGAACACTGAAGCTTTCTTT
len: 18; v_gene: TRBV5-4; abundance: .; d_gene: .; j_gene: TRBJ1-4; CDR3aa: CASSLARGRLEGNEKLFF; CDR3nt: TGTGCCAGCAGCTTGGCCAGAGGCAGGTTGGAGGGTAATGAAAAACTGTTTTTT
len: 16; v_gene: TRBV6-5; abundance: once; d_gene: TRBD1; j_gene: TRBJ2-7; CDR3aa: CASSYTPAGTGVEQYF; CDR3nt: TGTGCCAGCAGTTACACACCCGCCGGGACAGGGGTCGAGCAGTACTTC
len: 17; v_gene: TRBV7-2; abundance: once; d_gene: .; j_gene: TRBJ2-3; CDR3aa: CASSLVWDTQRTDTQYF; CDR3nt: TGTGCCAGCAGCTTAGTATGGGACACCCAACGCACAGATACGCAGTATTTT
len: 13; v_gene: TRBV7-9; abundance: .; d_gene: .; j_gene: TRBJ2-7; CDR3aa: CASSLENTYEQYF; CDR3nt: TGTGCCAGCAGCTTAGAAAATACCTACGAGCAGTACTTC
len: 15; v_gene: TRBV5-1; abundance: .; d_gene: .; j_gene: TRBJ1-4; CDR3aa: CASSLGQGHNEKLFF; CDR3nt: TGCGCCAGCAGCTTGGGGCAGGGACATAATGAAAAACTGTTTTTT
len: 15; v_gene: TRBV28; abundance: .; d_gene: TRBD1; j_gene: TRBJ2-7; CDR3aa: CASITTGTGYYEQYF; CDR3nt: TGTGCCAGCATTACTACCGGGACAGGGTACTACGAGCAGTACTTC
len: 14; v_gene: TRBV28; abundance: .; d_gene: TRBD1; j_gene: TRBJ1-2; CDR3aa: CASSLSDRGDGYTF; CDR3nt: TGTGCCAGCAGTTTATCGGACAGGGGTGACGGCTACACCTTC
len: 17; v_gene: TRBV18; abundance: .; d_gene: TRBD2; j_gene: TRBJ2-7; CDR3aa: CASSPLAGGPISYEQYF; CDR3nt: TGTGCCAGCTCACCTCTAGCGGGAGGACCAATATCCTACGAGCAGTACTTC
len: 12; v_gene: TRBV7-2; abundance: .; d_gene: .; j_gene: TRBJ2-7; CDR3aa: CASSSSGPEQYF; CDR3nt: TGTGCCAGCAGCTCATCAGGGCCCGAGCAGTACTTC
len: 14; v_gene: TRBV9; abundance: .; d_gene: TRBD1; j_gene: TRBJ1-1; CDR3aa: CASSSGTVNTEAFF; CDR3nt: TGTGCCAGCAGCTCCGGGACAGTGAACACTGAAGCTTTCTTT
len: 16; v_gene: TRBV9; abundance: .; d_gene: TRBD2; j_gene: TRBJ2-3; CDR3aa: CASSPAGGVGRDTQYF; CDR3nt: TGTGCCAGCAGCCCCGCCGGGGGGGTGGGACGCGATACGCAGTATTTT
len: 15; v_gene: TRBV18; abundance: .; d_gene: TRBD2; j_gene: TRBJ2-2; CDR3aa: CASFSGSSNTGELFF; CDR3nt: TGTGCCAGCTTTAGCGGGAGCTCGAACACCGGGGAGCTGTTTTTT
len: 11; v_gene: TRBV11-2; abundance: .; d_gene: .; j_gene: TRBJ2-1; CDR3aa: CASSLKHEQFF; CDR3nt: TGTGCCAGCAGCTTAAAGCATGAGCAGTTCTTC
len: 14; v_gene: TRBV15; abundance: .; d_gene: .; j_gene: TRBJ2-7; CDR3aa: CATSRDRARGEQYF; CDR3nt: TGTGCCACCAGCAGAGATAGGGCTCGGGGGGAGCAGTACTTC
len: 14; v_gene: TRBV25-1; abundance: .; d_gene: .; j_gene: TRBJ1-1; CDR3aa: CASSGAGVSTEAFF; CDR3nt: TGTGCCAGCAGTGGGGCAGGGGTATCCACTGAAGCTTTCTTT
len: 15; v_gene: TRBV18; abundance: .; d_gene: .; j_gene: TRBJ2-6; CDR3aa: CASSPVNRVANVLTF; CDR3nt: TGTGCCAGCTCACCAGTTAACCGCGTGGCCAACGTCCTGACTTTC
len: 15; v_gene: TRBV28; abundance: .; d_gene: .; j_gene: TRBJ1-1; CDR3aa: CASSLGSLPLTEAFF; CDR3nt: TGTGCCAGCAGTTTAGGTAGCTTGCCGTTAACTGAAGCTTTCTTT
len: 16; v_gene: TRBV29-1; abundance: .; d_gene: .; j_gene: TRBJ1-4; CDR3aa: CSVGGATTGGNEKLFF; CDR3nt: TGCAGCGTTGGGGGAGCCACGACTGGAGGGAATGAAAAACTGTTTTTT
len: 16; v_gene: TRBV6-1; abundance: .; d_gene: .; j_gene: TRBJ2-3; CDR3aa: CASSVRPHGSIDTQYF; CDR3nt: TGTGCCAGCAGTGTCCGTCCTCACGGGTCCATAGATACGCAGTATTTT
len: 14; v_gene: TRBV5-1; abundance: .; d_gene: TRBD1; j_gene: TRBJ2-7; CDR3aa: CASRVRQGPYEQYF; CDR3nt: TGCGCCAGCAGAGTCCGACAGGGACCCTACGAGCAGTACTTC
len: 15; v_gene: TRBV29-1; abundance: .; d_gene: TRBD2; j_gene: TRBJ2-3; CDR3aa: CSVVGLAGEVDTQYF; CDR3nt: TGCAGCGTTGTAGGACTAGCGGGAGAAGTAGATACGCAGTATTTT
len: 20; v_gene: TRBV4-2; abundance: .; d_gene: TRBD2; j_gene: TRBJ2-3; CDR3aa: CASSQDRGTSGSPYTDTQYF; CDR3nt: TGTGCCAGCAGCCAAGATCGAGGGACTAGCGGGAGCCCGTACACAGATACGCAGTATTTT
len: 15; v_gene: TRBV5-6; abundance: .; d_gene: .; j_gene: TRBJ2-1; CDR3aa: CASSTLAGYYNEQFF; CDR3nt: TGTGCCAGCAGCACCCTGGCGGGCTACTACAATGAGCAGTTCTTC
len: 13; v_gene: TRBV13; abundance: .; d_gene: .; j_gene: TRBJ2-2; CDR3aa: CASSFRVTGELFF; CDR3nt: TGTGCCAGCAGCTTTCGGGTCACCGGGGAGCTGTTTTTT